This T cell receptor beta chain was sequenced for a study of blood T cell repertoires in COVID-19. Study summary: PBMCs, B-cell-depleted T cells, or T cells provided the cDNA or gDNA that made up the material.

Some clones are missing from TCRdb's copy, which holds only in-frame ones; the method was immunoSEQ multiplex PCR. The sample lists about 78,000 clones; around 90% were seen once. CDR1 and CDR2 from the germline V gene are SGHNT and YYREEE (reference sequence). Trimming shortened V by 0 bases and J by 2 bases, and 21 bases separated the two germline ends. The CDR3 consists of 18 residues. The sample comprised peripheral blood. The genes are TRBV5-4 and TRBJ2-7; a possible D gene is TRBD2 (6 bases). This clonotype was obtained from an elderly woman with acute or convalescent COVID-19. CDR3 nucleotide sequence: TGTGCCAGCAGCTTGGGGGCTGGGGGGTCAGGATTACCCTACGAGCAGTACTTC. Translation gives CASSLGAGGSGLPYEQYF.